This TCR beta chain emerged from a study of shared clonotypes between healthy human individuals. Germline V gene lookup returns CDR1 SEHNR and CDR2 FQNEAQ (reference sequence). The CDR3 length is 16 residues. The V and J ends lost 5 bases and 0 bases, in that order; junction bases with no gene match: 6. CD45RO-negative, CCR7-selected cells formed the naive CD8 fraction, which excluded terminally differentiated effector memory CD45RA+ cells. Samples underwent the assay at deep level. The protocol was immunoSEQ multiplex PCR, while the TCRdb copy is restricted to in-frame clones and leaves out a portion. Of millions of clones listed, less than 95% are singletons.

The origin of this receptor is a man aged 18 to 29 in good health. Material: naive CD8+ T cells sorted from blood. The V call is TRBV7-9, the J call TRBJ2-2, with 7 nucleotides matching TRBD2. DNA for the CDR3: TGTGCCAGCAGCCCCCCCAGCGGGACGAACACCGGGGAGCTGTTTTTT. This gives the protein CASSPPSGTNTGELFF.